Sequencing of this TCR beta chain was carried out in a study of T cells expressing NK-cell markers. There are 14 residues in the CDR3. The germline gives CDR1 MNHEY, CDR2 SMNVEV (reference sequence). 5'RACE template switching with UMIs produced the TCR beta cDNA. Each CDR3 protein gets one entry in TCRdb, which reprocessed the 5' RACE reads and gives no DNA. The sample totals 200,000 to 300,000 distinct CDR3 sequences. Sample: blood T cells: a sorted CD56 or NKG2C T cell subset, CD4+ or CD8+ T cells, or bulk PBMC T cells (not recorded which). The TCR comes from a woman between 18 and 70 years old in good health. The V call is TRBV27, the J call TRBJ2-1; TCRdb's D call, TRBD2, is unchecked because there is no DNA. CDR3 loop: CASSMGLAGNEQFF.